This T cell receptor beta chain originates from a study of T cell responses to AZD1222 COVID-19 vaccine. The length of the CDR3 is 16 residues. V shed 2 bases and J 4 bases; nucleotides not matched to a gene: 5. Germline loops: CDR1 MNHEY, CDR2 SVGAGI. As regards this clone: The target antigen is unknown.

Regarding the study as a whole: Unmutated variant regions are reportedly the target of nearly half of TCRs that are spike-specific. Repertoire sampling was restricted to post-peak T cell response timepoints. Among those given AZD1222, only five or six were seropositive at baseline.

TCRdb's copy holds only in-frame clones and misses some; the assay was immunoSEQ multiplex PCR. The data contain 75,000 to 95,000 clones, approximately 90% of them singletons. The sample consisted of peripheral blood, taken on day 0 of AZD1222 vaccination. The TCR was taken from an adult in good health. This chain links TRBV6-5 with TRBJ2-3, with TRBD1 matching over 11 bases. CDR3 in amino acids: CASSYTRGQGADTQYF. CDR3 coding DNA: TGTGCCAGCAGTTACACCAGGGGACAGGGGGCAGATACGCAGTATTTT.